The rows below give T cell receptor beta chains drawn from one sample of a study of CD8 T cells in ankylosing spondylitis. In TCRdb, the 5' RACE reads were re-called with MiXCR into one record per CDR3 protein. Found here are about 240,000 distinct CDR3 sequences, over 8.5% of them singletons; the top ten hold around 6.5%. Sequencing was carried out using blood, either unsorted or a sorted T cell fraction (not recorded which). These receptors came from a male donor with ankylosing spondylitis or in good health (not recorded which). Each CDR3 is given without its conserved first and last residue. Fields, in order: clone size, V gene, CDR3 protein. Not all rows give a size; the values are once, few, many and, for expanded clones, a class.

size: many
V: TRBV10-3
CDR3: AISGQGSDEQY

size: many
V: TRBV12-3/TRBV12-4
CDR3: ASSLSGEEETQY

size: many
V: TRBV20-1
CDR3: SASSGRGYNEQF

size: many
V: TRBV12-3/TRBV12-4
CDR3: ASSLSGPQPQH

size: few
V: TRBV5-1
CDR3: ASARSPGTEAF

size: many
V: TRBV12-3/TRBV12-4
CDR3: ASSLSGAGNEQF

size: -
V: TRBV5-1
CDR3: ASRSPVLNEQF

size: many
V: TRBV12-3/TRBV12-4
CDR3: ASSFSSAGSYGYT

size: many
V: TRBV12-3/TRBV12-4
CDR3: ASSLGQSNQPQH

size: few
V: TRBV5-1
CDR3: ASSFVAADEKLF

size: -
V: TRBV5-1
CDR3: ASRQQQGFTVYEQY

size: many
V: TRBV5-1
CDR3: ASSLRAGQTYEQY

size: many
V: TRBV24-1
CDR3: ATSGQNTDTQY